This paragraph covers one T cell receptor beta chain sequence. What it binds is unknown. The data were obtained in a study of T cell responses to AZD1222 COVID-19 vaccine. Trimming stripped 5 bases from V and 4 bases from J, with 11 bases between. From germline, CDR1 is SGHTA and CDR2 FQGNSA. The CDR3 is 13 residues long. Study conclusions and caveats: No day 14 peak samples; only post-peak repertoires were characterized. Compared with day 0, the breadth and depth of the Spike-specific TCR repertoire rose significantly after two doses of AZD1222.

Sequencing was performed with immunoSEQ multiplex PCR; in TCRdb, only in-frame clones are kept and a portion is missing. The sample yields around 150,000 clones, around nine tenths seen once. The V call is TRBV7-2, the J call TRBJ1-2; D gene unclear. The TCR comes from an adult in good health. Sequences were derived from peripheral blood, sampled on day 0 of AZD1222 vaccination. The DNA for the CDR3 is TGTGCCAGCAGCGCAATGGAAGGCTATGGCTACACCTTC. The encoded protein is CASSAMEGYGYTF. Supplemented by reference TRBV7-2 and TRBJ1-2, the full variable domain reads GAGVSQSPSNKVTEKGKDVELRCDPISGHTALYWYRQSLGQGLEFLIYFQGNSAPDKSGLPSDRFSAERTGGSVSTLTIQRTQQEDSAVYLCASSAMEGYGYTFGSGTRLTVV.